This T cell receptor beta chain was found in a study of T-cell memory formation after mild COVID-19. TCRdb recomputed calls from the 5' RACE reads with MiXCR, one row per CDR3 protein. The sample contains roughly 80,000 distinct CDR3 sequences, approximately 23% of which appear only once. CDR3 size: 12 residues. The V end lost 4 bases, the J end lost 11 bases, and 13 bases lay between the germline ends. CDR1 and CDR2 from the germline V gene are KGHDR and SFDVKD. The chain joins TRBV24-1 to TRBJ1-1; TRBD1 might be the D (5 bases). This clonotype was obtained from a man younger than 35 who had mild COVID-19 (a few samples of this study predate the infection). Cell type and time point are not known. Sequenced material: PBMCs or a T cell subset sorted from them (not recorded which). Here the CDR3 DNA reads TGTGCCACCAGTGACCGAGGGGTGGGCGCTTTCTTT. It translates to CATSDRGVGAFF.